Here is one T cell receptor (beta chain) with its context. Germline values: CDR1 MGHDK, CDR2 SYGVNS. The germline V and J ends were trimmed by 5 bases and 2 bases, with 3 bases remaining between them. The CDR3 sequence is 12 residues long. This entry is derived from a study of blood T cell repertoires in COVID-19. Overall study context: Samples came from the United States, Italy and Spain, spanning acute and convalescent COVID-19. PBMCs, B-cell-depleted T cells, or T cells provided the cDNA or gDNA that made up the material.

Original processing notes: Amplified reference gene primers provided the basis for estimating nucleated cell counts. Here immunoSEQ multiplex PCR was the method, and the copy in TCRdb shows in-frame clones only, minus some. The V and J calls and clone size come from that table; D and trimming were worked out from the DNA. Of about 150,000 clones listed, less than 95% were seen once; the top ten hold about 0.55%. The receptor's source is a man in his fifties or sixties with acute or convalescent COVID-19. This chain links TRBV25-1 with TRBJ2-2; D unclear. Sequencing was performed on peripheral blood. CDR3 in DNA: TGTGCCAGCAGTCAAAACACCGGGGAGCTGTTTTTT. This translates into CASSQNTGELFF.